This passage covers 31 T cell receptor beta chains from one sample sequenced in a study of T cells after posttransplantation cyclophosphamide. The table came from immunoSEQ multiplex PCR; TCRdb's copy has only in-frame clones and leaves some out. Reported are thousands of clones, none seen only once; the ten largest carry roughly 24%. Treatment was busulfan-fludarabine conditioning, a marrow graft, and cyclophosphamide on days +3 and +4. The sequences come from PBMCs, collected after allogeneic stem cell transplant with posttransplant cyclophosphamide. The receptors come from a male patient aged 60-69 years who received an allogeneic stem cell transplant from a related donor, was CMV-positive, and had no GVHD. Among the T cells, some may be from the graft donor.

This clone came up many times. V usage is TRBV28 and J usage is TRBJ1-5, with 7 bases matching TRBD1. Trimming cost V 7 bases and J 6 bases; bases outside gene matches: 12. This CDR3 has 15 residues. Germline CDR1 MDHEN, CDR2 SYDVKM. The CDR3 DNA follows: TGTGCCAGCACCTCAGGGGGGTACAGGGTTCAGCCCCAGCATTTT. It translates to CASTSGGYRVQPQHF.

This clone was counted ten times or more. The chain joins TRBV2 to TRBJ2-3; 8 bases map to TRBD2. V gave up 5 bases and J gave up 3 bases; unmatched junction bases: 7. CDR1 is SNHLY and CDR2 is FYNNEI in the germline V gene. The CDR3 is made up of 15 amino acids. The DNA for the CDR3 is TGTGCCAGCAGTCGTAGCGGGGTGAGGACAGATACGCAGTATTTT. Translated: CASSRSGVRTDTQYF.

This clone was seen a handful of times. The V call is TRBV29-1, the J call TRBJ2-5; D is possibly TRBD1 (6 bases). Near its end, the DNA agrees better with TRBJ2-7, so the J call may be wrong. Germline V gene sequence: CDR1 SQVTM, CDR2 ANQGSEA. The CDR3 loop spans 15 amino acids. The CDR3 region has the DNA TGCAGCGTTGAAGTTATCTTACTTCAGGGGTACGAGCAGTACTTC. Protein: CSVEVILLQGYEQYF.

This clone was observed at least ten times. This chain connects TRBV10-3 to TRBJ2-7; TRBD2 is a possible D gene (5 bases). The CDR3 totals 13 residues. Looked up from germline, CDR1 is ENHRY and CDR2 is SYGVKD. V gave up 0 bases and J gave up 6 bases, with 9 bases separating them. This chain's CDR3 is CAISESGAVEQYF. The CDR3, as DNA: TGTGCCATCAGTGAGTCTGGAGCGGTCGAGCAGTACTTC.

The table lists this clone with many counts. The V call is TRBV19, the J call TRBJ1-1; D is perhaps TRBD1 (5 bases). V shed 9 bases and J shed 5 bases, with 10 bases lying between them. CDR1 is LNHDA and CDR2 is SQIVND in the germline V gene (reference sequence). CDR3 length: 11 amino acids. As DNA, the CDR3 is TGTGCCAGCCGGGGGGAAACTGAAGCTTTCTTT. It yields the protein CASRGETEAFF.

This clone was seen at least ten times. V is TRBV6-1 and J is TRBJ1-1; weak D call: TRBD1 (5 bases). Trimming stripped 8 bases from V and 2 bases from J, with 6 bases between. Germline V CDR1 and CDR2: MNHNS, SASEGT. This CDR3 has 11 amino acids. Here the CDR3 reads CASQGNTEAFF. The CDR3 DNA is TGTGCCAGCCAGGGAAACACTGAAGCTTTCTTT.

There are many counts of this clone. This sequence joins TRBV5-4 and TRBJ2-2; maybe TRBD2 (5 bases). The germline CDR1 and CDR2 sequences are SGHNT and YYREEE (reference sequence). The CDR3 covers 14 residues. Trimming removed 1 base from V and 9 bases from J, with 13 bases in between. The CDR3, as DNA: TGTGCCAGCAGCTTGCTGACTATCCCCCGGGAGCTGTTTTTT. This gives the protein CASSLLTIPRELFF.

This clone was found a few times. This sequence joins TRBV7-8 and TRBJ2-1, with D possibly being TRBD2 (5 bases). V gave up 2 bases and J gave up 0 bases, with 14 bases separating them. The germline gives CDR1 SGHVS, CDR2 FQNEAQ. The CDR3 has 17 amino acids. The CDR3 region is CASSLSRGQSSYNEQFF. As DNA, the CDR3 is TGTGCCAGCAGCTTATCTCGGGGTCAGAGCTCCTACAATGAGCAGTTCTTC.

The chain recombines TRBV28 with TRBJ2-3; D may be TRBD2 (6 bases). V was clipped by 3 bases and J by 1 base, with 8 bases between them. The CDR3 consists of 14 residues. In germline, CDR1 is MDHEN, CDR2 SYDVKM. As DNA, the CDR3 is TGTGCCAGCAGTTTCGTAGCGGGCACAGATACGCAGTATTTT. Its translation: CASSFVAGTDTQYF.

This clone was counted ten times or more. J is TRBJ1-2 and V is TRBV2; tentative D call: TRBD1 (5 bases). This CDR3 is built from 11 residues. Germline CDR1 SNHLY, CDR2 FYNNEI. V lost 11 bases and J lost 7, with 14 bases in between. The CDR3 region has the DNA TGTGCCCGAAAGGGGTGGCGTGGCTACACCTTC. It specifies CARKGWRGYTF.

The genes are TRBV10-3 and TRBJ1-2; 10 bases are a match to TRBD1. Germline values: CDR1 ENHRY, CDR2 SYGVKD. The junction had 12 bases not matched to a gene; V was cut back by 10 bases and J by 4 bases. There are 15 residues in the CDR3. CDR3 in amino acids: CATNPGQGITYGYTF. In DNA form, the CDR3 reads TGTGCCACAAATCCGGGACAGGGGATCACCTATGGCTACACCTTC.

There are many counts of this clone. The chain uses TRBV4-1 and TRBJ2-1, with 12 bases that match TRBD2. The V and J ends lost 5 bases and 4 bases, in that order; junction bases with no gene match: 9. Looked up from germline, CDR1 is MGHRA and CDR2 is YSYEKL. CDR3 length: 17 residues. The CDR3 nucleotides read TGCGCCAGCAGCAGCCGGACTAGCGGGGACCTATACAATGAGCAGTTCTTC. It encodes CASSSRTSGDLYNEQFF.

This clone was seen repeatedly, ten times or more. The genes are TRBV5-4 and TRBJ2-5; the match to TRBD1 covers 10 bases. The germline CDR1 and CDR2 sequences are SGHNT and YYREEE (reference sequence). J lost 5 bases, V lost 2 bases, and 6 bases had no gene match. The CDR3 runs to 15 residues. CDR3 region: CASSFIDRGPETQYF. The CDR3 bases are TGTGCCAGCAGCTTCATCGACAGGGGGCCGGAGACCCAGTACTTC.

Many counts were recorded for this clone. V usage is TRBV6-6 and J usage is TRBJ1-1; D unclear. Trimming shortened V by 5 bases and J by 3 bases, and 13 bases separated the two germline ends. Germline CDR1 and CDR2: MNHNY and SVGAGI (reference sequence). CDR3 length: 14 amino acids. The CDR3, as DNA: TGTGCCAGCAGTATAACAGTGTTGGACACTGAAGCTTTCTTT. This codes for CASSITVLDTEAFF.

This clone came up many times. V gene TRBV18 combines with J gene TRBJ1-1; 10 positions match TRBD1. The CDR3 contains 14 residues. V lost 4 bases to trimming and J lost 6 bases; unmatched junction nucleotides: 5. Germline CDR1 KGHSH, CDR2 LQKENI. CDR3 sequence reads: CASSRQGANAEAFF. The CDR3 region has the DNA TGTGCCAGCTCACGACAGGGGGCTAATGCTGAAGCTTTCTTT.

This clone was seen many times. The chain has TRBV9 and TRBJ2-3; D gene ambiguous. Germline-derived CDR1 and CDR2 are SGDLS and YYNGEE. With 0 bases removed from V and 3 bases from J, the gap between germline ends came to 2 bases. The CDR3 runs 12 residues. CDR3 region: CASSVVTDTQYF. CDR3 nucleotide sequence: TGTGCCAGCAGCGTAGTAACAGATACGCAGTATTTT.

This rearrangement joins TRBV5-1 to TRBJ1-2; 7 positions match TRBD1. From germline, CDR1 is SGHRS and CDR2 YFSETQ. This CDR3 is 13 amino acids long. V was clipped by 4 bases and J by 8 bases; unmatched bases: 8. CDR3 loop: CASSVQGYDGYTF. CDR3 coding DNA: TGCGCCAGCAGCGTACAGGGGTACGACGGCTACACCTTC.

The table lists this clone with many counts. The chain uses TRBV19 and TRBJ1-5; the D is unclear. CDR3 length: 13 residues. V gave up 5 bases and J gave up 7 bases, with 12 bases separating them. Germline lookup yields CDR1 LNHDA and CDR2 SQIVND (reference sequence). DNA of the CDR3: TGTGCCAGTAGTCCCTTCTTGAGGCAGCCCCAGCATTTT. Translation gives CASSPFLRQPQHF.

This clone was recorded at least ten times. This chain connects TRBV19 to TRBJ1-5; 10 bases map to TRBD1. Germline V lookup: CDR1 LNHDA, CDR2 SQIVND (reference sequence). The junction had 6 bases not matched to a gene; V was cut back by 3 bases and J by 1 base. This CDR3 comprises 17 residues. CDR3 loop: CASSMGQGRGSNQPQHF. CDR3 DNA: TGTGCCAGTAGTATGGGACAGGGGAGGGGGAGCAATCAGCCCCAGCATTTT.

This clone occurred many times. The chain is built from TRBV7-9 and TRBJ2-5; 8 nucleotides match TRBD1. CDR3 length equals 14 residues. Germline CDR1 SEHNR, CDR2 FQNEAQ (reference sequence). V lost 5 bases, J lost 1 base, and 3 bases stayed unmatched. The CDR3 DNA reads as TGTGCCAGCAGCCTGGACAGGGTCCAAGAGACCCAGTACTTC. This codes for CASSLDRVQETQYF. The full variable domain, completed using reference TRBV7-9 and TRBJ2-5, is DTGVSQNPRHKITKRGQNVTFRCDPISEHNRLYWYRQTLGQGPEFLTYFQNEAQLEKSRLLSDRFSAERPKGSFSTLEIQRTEQGDSAMYLCASSLDRVQETQYFGPGTRLLVL.

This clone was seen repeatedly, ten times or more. Here the CDR3 reads CASSLGDIRRGYTF. The CDR3 bases are TGCGCCAGCAGCTTGGGGGACATCCGAAGGGGCTACACCTTC. The chain couples TRBV5-1 to TRBJ1-2; a weak D match, TRBD1 (6 bases). V shed 0 bases and J shed 8 bases, with 14 bases lying between them. There are 14 residues in the CDR3. Per the germline V gene, CDR1 is SGHRS and CDR2 is YFSETQ.

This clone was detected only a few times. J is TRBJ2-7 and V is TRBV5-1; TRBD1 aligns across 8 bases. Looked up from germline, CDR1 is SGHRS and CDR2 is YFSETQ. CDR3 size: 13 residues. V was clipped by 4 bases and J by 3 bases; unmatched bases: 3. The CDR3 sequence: CASSVDRGYEQYF. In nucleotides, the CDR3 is TGCGCCAGCAGCGTCGACAGGGGCTACGAGCAGTACTTC. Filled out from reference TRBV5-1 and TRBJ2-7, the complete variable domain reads KAGVTQTPRYLIKTRGQQVTLSCSPISGHRSVSWYQQTPGQGLQFLFEYFSETQRNKGNFPGRFSGRQFSNSRSEMNVSTLELGDSALYLCASSVDRGYEQYFGPGTRLTVT.

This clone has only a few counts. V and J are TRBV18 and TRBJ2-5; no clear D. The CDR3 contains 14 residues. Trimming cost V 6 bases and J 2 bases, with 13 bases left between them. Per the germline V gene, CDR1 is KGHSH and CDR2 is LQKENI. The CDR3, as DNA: TGTGCCAGCTCCCCTAGTGGCATACAAGAGACCCAGTACTTC. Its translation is CASSPSGIQETQYF.

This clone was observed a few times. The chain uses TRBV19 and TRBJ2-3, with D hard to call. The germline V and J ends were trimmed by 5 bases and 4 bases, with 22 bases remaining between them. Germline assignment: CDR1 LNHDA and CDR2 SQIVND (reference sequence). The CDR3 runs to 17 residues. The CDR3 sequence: CASSSLSPLGQADTQYF. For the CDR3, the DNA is TGTGCCAGTAGTTCCCTGAGCCCGCTCGGTCAGGCAGATACGCAGTATTTT.

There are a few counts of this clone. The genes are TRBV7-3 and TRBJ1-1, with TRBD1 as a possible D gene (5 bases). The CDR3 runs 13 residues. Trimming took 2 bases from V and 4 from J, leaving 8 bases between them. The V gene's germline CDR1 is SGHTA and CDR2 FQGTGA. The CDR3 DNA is TGTGCCAGCAGCTTAGGAGGGGTCACTGAAGCTTTCTTT. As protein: CASSLGGVTEAFF.

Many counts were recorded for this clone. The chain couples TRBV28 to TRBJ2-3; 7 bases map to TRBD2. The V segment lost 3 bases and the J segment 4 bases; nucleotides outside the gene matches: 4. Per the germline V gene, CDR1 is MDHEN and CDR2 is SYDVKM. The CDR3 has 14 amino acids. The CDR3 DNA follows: TGTGCCAGCAGTTTCGGTCTAGCGGCAGATACGCAGTATTTT. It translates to CASSFGLAADTQYF.

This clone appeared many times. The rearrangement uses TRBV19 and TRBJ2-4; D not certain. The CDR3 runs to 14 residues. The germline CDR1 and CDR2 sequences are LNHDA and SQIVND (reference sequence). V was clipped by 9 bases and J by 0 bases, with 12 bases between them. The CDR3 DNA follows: TGTGCCAGCAGAGACTTCTTAGCCAAAAACATTCAGTACTTC. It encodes CASRDFLAKNIQYF.

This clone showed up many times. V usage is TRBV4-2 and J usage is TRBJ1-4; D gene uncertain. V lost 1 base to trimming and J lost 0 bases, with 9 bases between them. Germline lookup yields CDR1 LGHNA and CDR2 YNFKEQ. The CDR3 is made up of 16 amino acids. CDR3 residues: CASSQGPSATNEKLFF. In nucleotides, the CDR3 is TGTGCCAGCAGCCAAGGGCCCTCTGCAACTAATGAAAAACTGTTTTTT.

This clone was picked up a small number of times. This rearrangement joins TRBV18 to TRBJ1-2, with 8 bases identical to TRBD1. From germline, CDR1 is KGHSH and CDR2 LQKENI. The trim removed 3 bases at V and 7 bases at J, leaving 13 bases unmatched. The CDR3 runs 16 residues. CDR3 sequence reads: CASSPLGQGGGVGYTF. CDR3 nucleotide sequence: TGTGCCAGCTCACCCCTTGGACAGGGCGGAGGGGTTGGCTACACCTTC.

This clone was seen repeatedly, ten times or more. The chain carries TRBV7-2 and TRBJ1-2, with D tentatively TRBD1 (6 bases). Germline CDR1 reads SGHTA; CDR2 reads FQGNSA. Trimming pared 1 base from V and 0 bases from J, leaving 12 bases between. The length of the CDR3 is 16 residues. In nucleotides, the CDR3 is TGTGCCAGCAGCTTAGAACGCAGGGGATCTAACTATGGCTACACCTTC. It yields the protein CASSLERRGSNYGYTF. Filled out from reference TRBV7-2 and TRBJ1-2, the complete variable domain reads GAGVSQSPSNKVTEKGKDVELRCDPISGHTALYWYRQSLGQGLEFLIYFQGNSAPDKSGLPSDRFSAERTGGSVSTLTIQRTQQEDSAVYLCASSLERRGSNYGYTFGSGTRLTVV.

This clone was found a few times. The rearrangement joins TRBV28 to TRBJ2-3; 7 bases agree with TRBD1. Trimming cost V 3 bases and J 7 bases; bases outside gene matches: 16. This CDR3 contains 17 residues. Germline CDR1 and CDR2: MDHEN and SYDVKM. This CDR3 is CASSFGNVEGALNTQYF. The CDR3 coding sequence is TGTGCCAGCAGTTTTGGTAATGTCGAGGGGGCCTTAAATACGCAGTATTTT. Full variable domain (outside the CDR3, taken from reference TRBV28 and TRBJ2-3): DVKVTQSSRYLVKRTGEKVFLECVQDMDHENMFWYRQDPGLGLRLIYFSYDVKMKEKGDIPEGYSVSREKKERFSLILESASTNQTSMYLCASSFGNVEGALNTQYFGPGTRLTVL.